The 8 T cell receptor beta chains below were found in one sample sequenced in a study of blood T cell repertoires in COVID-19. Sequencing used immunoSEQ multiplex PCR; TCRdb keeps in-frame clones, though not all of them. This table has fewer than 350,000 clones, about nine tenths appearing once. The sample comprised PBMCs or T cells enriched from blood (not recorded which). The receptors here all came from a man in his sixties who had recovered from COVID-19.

The chain's CDR3 is CASSWEGGTYEQYF. CDR3 sequence (DNA): TGTGCCAGTAGTTGGGAGGGGGGCACCTACGAGCAGTACTTC. The chain links TRBV19 to TRBJ2-7; the D gene is possibly TRBD2 (7 bases). The CDR3 has 14 amino acids. CDR1 and CDR2 from the germline V gene are LNHDA and SQIVND (reference sequence). The ends were cut back, 5 bases at V and 2 bases at J, with 13 bases in the middle. The full variable domain, in which reference TRBV19 and TRBJ2-7 provide the parts outside the CDR3, is DGGITQSPKYLFRKEGQNVTLSCEQNLNHDAMYWYRQDPGQGLRLIYYSQIVNDFQKGDIAEGYSVSREKKESFPLTVTSAQKNPTAFYLCASSWEGGTYEQYFGPGTRLTVT.

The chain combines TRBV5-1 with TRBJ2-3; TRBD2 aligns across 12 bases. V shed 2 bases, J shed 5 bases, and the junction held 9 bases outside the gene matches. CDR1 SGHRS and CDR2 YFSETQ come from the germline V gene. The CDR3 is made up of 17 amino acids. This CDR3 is CASSFFLAGGRIDTQYF. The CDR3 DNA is TGCGCCAGCAGCTTCTTCCTAGCGGGAGGGCGGATAGATACGCAGTATTTT.

The CDR3 reads CASSLSRTGDLYEQYF. The DNA for the CDR3 is TGTGCCAGCAGCTTGAGTAGGACAGGGGATCTCTACGAGCAGTACTTC. This rearrangement joins TRBV7-9 to TRBJ2-7; TRBD1 matches at 9 bases. This CDR3 contains 16 residues. Germline CDR1 reads SEHNR; CDR2 reads FQNEAQ (reference sequence). The V and J ends lost 3 bases and 3 bases, in that order; junction bases with no gene match: 9. The variable domain in full, with the rest retrieved from reference TRBV7-9 and TRBJ2-7, is DTGVSQNPRHKITKRGQNVTFRCDPISEHNRLYWYRQTLGQGPEFLTYFQNEAQLEKSRLLSDRFSAERPKGSFSTLEIQRTEQGDSAMYLCASSLSRTGDLYEQYFGPGTRLTVT.

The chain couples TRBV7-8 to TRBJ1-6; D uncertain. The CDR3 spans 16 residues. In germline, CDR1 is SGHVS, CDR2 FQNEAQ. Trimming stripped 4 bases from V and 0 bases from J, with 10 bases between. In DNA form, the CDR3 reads TGTGCCAGCAGCTCCCTAGTAGGCTCCTATAATTCACCCCTCCACTTT. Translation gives CASSSLVGSYNSPLHF.

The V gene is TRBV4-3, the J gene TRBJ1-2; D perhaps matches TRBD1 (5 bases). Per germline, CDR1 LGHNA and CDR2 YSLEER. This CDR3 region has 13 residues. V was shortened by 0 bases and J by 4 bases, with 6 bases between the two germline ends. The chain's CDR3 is CASSQEGPYGYTF. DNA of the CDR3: TGCGCCAGCAGCCAAGAGGGGCCCTATGGCTACACCTTC.

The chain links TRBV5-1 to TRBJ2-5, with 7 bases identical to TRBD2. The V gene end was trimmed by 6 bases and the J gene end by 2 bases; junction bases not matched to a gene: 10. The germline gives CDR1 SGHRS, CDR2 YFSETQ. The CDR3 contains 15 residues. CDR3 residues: CASMLGTTKQETQYF. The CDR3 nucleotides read TGCGCCAGCATGCTCGGGACTACCAAGCAAGAGACCCAGTACTTC.

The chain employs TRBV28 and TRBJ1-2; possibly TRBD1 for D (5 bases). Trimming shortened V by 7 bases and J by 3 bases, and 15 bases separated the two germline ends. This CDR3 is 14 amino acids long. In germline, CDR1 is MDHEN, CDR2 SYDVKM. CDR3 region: CASTLDSRDYGYTF. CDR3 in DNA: TGTGCCAGCACCCTAGACAGTCGAGACTATGGCTACACCTTC.

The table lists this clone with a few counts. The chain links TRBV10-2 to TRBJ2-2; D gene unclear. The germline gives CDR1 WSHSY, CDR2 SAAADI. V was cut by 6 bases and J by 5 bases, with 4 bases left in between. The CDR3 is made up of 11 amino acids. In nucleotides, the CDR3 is TGCGCCAGCAGCCGTACCGGGGAGCTGTTTTTT. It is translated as CASSRTGELFF.